The following is a T cell receptor beta chain sequence with its context. Seattle-derived patients entered the study during active infection and were followed longitudinally. The germline V gene has CDR1 LNHDA and CDR2 SQIVND (reference sequence). The V segment lost 8 bases and the J segment 7 bases; nucleotides outside the gene matches: 5. This CDR3 comprises 13 residues. This specimen comes from a study of blood T cell repertoires in COVID-19. Sequencing was performed with immunoSEQ multiplex PCR; in TCRdb, only in-frame clones are kept and a portion is missing. The sample has about 150,000 clones, 80% to 90% seen once.

V is TRBV19 and J is TRBJ1-6; TRBD1 aligns across 7 bases. Sequenced sample: peripheral blood. The receptor comes from a man aged 18-30 years with COVID-19, enrolled during active disease. The CDR3 DNA sequence: TGTGCCAGTCAGGGGGGACTGAATTCACCCCTCCACTTT. It yields the protein CASQGGLNSPLHF.